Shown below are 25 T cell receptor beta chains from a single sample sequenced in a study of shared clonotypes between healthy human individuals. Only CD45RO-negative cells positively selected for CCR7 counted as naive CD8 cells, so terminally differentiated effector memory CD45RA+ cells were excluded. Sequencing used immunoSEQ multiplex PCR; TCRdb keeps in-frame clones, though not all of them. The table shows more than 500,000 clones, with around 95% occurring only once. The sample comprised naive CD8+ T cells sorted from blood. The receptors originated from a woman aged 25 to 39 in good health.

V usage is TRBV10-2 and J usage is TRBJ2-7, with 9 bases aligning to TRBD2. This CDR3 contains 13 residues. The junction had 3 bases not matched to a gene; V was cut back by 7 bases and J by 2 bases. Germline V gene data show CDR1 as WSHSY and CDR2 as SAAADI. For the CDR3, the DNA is TGCGCCAGCAACGCGGGAGGGGCCTACGAGCAGTACTTC. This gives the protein CASNAGGAYEQYF.

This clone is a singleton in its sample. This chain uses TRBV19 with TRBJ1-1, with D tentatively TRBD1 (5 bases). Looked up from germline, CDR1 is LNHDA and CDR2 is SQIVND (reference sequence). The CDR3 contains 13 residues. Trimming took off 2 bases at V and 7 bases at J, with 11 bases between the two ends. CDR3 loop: CASSIQGSGEAFF. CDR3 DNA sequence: TGTGCCAGTAGTATACAGGGAAGTGGTGAAGCTTTCTTT.

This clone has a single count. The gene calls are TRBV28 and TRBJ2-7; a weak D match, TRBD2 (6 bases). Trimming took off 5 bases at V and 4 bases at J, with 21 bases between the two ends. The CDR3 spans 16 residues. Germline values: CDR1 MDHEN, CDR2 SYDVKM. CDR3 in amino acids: CASSPGLGEGVYEQYF. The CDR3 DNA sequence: TGTGCCAGCAGTCCGGGACTGGGGGAAGGGGTTTACGAGCAGTACTTC.

CDR3 amino acids: CASSVTGYGYTF. The CDR3 DNA reads as TGTGCCAGCAGCGTCACAGGATATGGCTACACCTTC. V and J are TRBV9 and TRBJ1-2; weak D call: TRBD1 (5 bases). V was cut by 2 bases and J by 5 bases, with 7 bases left in between. Germline loops: CDR1 SGDLS, CDR2 YYNGEE. The CDR3 contains 12 residues.

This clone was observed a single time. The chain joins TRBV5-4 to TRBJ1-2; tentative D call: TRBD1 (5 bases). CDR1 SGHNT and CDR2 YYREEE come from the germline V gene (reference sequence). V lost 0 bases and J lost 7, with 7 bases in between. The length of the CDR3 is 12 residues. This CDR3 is CASSLGGPGYTF. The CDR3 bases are TGTGCCAGCAGCTTGGGGGGACCTGGCTACACCTTC. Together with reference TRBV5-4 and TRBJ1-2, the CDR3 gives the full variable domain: ETGVTQSPTHLIKTRGQQVTLRCSSQSGHNTVSWYQQALGQGPQFIFQYYREEENGRGNFPPRFSGLQFPNYSSELNVNALELDDSALYLCASSLGGPGYTFGSGTRLTVV.

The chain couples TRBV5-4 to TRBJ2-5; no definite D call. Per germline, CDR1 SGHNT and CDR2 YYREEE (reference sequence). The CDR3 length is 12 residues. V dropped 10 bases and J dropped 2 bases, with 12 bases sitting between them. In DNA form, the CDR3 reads TGTGCCGACCAACCCCTTCAAGAGACCCAGTACTTC. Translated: CADQPLQETQYF.

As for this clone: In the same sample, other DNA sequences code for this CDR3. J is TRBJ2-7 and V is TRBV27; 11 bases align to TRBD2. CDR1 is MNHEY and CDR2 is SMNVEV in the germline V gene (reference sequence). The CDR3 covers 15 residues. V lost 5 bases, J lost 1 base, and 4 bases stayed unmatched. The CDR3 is CASSPLAGGSYEQYF. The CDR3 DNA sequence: TGTGCCAGCAGTCCCCTAGCGGGAGGTTCCTACGAGCAGTACTTC.

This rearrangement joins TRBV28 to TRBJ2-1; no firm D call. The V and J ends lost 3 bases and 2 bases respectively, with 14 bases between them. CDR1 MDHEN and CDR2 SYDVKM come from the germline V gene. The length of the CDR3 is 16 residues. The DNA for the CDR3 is TGTGCCAGCAGTTTCTCGGACCCTCGGGCCTACAATGAGCAGTTCTTC. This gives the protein CASSFSDPRAYNEQFF.

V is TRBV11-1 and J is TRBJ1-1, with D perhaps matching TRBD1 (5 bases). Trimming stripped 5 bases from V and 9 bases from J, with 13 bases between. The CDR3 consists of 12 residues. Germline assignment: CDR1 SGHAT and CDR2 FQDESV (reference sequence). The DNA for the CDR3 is TGTGCCAGCAGCCAGGGCAGGGAACAAGCTTTCTTT. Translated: CASSQGREQAFF.

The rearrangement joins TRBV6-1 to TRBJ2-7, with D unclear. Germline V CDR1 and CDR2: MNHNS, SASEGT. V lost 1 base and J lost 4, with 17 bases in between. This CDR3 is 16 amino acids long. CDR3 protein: CASSEDGSLMGYEQYF. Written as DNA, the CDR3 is TGTGCCAGCAGTGAAGACGGCAGCTTAATGGGATACGAGCAGTACTTC.

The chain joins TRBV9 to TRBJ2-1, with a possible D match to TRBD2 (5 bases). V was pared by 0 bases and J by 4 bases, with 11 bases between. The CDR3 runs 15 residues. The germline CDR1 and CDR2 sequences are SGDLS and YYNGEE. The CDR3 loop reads CASSVEAAVYNEQFF. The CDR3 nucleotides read TGTGCCAGCAGCGTAGAAGCGGCCGTATACAATGAGCAGTTCTTC.

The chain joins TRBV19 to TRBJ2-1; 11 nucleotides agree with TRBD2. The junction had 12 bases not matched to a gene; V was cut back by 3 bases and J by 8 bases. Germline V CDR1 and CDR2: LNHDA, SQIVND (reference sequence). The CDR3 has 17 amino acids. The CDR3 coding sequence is TGTGCCAGTAGTATCCCCCCCCTAGCGGGAGGTTGGGATGAGCAGTTCTTC. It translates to CASSIPPLAGGWDEQFF.

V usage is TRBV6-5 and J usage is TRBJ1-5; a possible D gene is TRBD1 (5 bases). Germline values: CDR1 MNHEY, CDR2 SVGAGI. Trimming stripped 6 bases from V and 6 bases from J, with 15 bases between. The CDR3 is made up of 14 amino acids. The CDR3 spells CASSDTGMGQPQHF. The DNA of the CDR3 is TGTGCCAGCAGCGACACAGGAATGGGTCAGCCCCAGCATTTT.

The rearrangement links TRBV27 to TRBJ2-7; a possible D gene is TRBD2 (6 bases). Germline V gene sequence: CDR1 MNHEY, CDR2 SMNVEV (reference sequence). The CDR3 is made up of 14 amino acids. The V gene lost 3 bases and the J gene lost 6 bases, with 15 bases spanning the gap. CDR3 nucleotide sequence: TGTGCCAGCAGTTTTGCCGGGACTCTGATCGAGCAGTACTTC. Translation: CASSFAGTLIEQYF.

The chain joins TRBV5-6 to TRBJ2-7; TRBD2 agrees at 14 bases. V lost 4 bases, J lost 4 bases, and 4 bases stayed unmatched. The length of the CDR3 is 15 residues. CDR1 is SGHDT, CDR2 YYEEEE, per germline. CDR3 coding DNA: TGTGCCAGCAGCCCGGGGACTAGCGGGAGATACGAGCAGTACTTC. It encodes CASSPGTSGRYEQYF.

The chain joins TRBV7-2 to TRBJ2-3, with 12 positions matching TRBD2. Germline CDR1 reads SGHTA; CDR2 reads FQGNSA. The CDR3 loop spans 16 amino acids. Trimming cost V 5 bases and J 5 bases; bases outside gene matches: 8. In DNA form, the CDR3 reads TGTGCCAGCAGCCAAGGGACTAGCGGGTCTGGAGATACGCAGTATTTT. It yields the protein CASSQGTSGSGDTQYF.

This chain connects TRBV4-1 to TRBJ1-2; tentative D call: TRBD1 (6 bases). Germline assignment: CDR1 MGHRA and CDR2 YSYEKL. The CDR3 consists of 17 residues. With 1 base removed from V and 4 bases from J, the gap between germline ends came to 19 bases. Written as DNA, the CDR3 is TGCGCCAGCAGCCAAGTAGGGACACAACGAGGATTCTATGGCTACACCTTC. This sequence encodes CASSQVGTQRGFYGYTF.

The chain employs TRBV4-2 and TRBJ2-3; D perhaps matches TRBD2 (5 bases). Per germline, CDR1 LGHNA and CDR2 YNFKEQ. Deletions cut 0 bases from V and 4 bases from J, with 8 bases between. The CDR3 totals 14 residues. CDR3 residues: CASSQERAADTQYF. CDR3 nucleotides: TGTGCCAGCAGCCAAGAGCGGGCAGCAGATACGCAGTATTTT.

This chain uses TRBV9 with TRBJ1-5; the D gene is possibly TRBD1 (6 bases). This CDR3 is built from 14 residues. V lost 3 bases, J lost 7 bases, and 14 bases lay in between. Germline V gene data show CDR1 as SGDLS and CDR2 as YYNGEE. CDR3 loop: CASSEGGGRQPQHF. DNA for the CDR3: TGTGCCAGCAGCGAAGGGGGAGGAAGACAGCCCCAGCATTTT.

CDR3 amino acids: CASSESRGGAAYEQYF. The CDR3 region has the DNA TGCGCCAGCAGTGAGTCCCGTGGCGGGGCGGCCTACGAGCAGTACTTC. This sequence joins TRBV10-1 and TRBJ2-7, with D possibly matching TRBD2 (6 bases). The CDR3 length is 16 residues. V gave up 0 bases and J gave up 2 bases, with 14 bases separating them. Germline CDR1 WNHNN, CDR2 SYGVQD (reference sequence).

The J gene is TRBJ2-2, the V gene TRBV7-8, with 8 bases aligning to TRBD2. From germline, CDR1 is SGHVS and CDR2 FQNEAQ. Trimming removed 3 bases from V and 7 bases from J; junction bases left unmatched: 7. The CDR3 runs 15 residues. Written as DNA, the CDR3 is TGTGCCAGCAGCTTGTTTAGCGGGACTGTCGGGGAGCTGTTTTTT. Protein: CASSLFSGTVGELFF.

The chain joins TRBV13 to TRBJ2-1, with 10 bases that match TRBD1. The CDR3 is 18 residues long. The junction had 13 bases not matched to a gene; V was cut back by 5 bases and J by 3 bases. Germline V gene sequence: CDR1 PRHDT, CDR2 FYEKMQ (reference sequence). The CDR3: CASSPAGTGEVRYNEQFF. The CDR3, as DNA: TGTGCCAGCAGCCCAGCAGGGACAGGGGAGGTCCGCTACAATGAGCAGTTCTTC.

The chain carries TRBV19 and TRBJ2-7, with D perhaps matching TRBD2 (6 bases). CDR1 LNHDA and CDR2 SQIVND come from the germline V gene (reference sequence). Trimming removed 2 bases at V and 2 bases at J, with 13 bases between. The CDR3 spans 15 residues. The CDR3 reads CASSITPGVAYEQYF. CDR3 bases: TGTGCCAGTAGTATAACCCCGGGAGTGGCCTACGAGCAGTACTTC.

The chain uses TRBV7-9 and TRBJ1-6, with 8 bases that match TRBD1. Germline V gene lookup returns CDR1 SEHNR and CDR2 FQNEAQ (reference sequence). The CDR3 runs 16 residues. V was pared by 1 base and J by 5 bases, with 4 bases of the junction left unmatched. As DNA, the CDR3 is TGTGCCAGCAGCTTAGACCAGGGGGCCCATAATTCACCCCTCCACTTT. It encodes CASSLDQGAHNSPLHF.

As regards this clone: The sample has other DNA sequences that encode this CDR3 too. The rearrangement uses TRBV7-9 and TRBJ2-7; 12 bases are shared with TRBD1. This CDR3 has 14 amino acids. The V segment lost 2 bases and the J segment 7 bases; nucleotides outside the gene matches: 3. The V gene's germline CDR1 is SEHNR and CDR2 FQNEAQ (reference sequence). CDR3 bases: TGTGCCAGCAGCTTACCGGGACAGGGGGCAGAGCAGTACTTC. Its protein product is CASSLPGQGAEQYF.